This TCR beta chain came from a study of early T cells in non-severe SARS-CoV-2 infection. General study results and limits: Missing private and CD4 specificities, VDJdb matching favored anti-spike CD8 responses.

Note on this clonotype: Its antigen remains unknown.

Attached unique molecular identifiers marked individual cDNA molecules. TCRdb used MiXCR to reprocess the 5' RACE reads, holding one entry per CDR3 protein. The sample carries fewer than 80,000 distinct CDR3 sequences, around 10% recorded once. Germline V CDR1 and CDR2: ENHRY, SYGVKD. The CDR3 runs to 15 residues. With V trimmed by 10 bases and J by 7 bases, 15 bases remained unmatched. The chain combines TRBV10-3 with TRBJ2-2, with 7 bases fitting TRBD1. The specimen was whole blood, collected at baseline. The clonotype was recovered from an adult who was a healthcare worker with PCR-confirmed SARS-CoV-2 infection or an uninfected control (not recorded which). DNA for the CDR3: TGTGCCACCGTGGGGACAGCTCCCGAGGTCGGGGAGCTGTTTTTT. Its translation is CATVGTAPEVGELFF.